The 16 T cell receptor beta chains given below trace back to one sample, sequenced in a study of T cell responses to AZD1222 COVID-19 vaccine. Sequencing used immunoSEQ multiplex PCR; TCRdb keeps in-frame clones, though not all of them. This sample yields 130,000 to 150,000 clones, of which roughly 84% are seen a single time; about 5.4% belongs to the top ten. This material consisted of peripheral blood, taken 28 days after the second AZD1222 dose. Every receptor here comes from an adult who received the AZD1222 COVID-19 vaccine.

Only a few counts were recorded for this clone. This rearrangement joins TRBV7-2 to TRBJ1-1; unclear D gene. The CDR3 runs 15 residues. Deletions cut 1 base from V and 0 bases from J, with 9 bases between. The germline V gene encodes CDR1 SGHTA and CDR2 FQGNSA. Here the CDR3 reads CASSLELRMNTEAFF. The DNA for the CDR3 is TGTGCCAGCAGCTTAGAGCTACGGATGAACACTGAAGCTTTCTTT.

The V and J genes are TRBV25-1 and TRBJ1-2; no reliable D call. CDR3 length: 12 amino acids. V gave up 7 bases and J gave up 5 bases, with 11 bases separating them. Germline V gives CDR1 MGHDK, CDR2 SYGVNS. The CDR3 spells CASINGIYGYTF. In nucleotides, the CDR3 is TGTGCCAGCATTAACGGGATTTATGGCTACACCTTC.

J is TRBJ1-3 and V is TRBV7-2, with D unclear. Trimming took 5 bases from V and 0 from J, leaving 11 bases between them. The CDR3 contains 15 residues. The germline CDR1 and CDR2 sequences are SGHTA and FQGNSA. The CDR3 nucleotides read TGTGCCAGCAGCCCCCAGACCTTCTCTGGAAACACCATATATTTT. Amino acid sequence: CASSPQTFSGNTIYF.

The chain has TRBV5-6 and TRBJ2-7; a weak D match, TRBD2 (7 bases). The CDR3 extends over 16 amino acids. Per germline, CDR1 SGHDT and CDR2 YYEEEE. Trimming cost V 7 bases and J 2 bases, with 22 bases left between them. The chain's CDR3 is CASLEGGGRGAYEQYF. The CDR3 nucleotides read TGTGCCAGCCTGGAGGGGGGCGGGAGAGGGGCCTACGAGCAGTACTTC.

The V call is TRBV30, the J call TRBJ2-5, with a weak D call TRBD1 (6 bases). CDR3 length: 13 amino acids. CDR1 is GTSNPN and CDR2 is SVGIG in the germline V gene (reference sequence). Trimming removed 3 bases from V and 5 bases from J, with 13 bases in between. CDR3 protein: CAWSRTVGETQYF. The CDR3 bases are TGTGCCTGGAGCCGGACAGTTGGTGAGACCCAGTACTTC.

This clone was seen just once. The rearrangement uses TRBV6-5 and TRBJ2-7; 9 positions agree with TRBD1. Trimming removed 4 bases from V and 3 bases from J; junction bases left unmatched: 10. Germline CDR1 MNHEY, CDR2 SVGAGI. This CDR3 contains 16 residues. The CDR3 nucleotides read TGTGCCAGCAGTTCCTCCCCCGGGACAGGGTACTACGAGCAGTACTTC. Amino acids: CASSSSPGTGYYEQYF.

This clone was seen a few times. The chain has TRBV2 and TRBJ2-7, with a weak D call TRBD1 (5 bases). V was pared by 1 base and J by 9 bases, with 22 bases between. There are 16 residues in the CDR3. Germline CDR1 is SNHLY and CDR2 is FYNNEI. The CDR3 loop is CASSEVKGDPPKGQYF. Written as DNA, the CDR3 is TGTGCCAGCAGTGAAGTAAAAGGGGATCCTCCCAAGGGGCAGTACTTC.

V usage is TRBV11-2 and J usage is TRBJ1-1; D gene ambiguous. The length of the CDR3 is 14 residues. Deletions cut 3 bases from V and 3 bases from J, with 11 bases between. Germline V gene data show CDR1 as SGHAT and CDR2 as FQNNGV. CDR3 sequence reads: CASSFQGSDTEAFF. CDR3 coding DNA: TGTGCCAGCAGCTTTCAAGGGTCGGACACTGAAGCTTTCTTT.

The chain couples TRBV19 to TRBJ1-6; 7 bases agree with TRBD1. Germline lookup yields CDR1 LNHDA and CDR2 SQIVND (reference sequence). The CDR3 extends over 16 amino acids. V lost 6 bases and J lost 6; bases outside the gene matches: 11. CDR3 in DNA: TGTGCCAGTAGCAATACGAACAGGGGTCGTAATTCACCCCTCCACTTT. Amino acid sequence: CASSNTNRGRNSPLHF.

The CDR3 protein is CASSYDRGYEQFF. The CDR3, as DNA: TGTGCCAGCAGTTACGACAGGGGATATGAGCAGTTCTTC. The chain uses TRBV6-5 and TRBJ2-1; the match to TRBD1 covers 8 bases. Unmatched junction bases numbered 2, after V lost 2 bases and J lost 8 bases. From germline, CDR1 is MNHEY and CDR2 SVGAGI. The CDR3 is made up of 13 amino acids.

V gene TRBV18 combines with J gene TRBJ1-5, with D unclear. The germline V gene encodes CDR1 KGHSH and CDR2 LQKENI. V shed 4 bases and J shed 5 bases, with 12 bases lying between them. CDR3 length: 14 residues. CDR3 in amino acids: CASSLLDWDQPQHF. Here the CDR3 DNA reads TGTGCCAGCTCACTCTTAGACTGGGATCAGCCCCAGCATTTT. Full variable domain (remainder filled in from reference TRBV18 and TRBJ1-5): NAGVMQNPRHLVRRRGQEARLRCSPMKGHSHVYWYRQLPEEGLKFMVYLQKENIIDESGMPKERFSAEFPKEGPSILRIQQVVRGDSAAYFCASSLLDWDQPQHFGDGTRLSIL.

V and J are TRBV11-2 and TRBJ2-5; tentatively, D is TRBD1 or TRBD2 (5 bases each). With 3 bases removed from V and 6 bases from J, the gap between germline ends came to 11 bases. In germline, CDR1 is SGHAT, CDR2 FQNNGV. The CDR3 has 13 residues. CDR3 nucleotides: TGTGCCAGCAGCTTGGGGACCTCGCAGACCCAGTACTTC. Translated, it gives CASSLGTSQTQYF.

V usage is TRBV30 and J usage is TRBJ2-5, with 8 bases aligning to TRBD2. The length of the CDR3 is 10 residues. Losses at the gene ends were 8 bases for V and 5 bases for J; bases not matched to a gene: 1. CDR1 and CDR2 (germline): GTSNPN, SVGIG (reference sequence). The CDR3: CARGGETQYF. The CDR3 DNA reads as TGTGCCCGGGGGGGGGAGACCCAGTACTTC.

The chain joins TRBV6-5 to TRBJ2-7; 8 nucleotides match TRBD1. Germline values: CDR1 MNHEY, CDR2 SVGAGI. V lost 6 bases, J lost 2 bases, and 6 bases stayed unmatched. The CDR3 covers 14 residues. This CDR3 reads CASRPGTGPYEQYF. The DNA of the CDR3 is TGTGCCAGCAGGCCCGGGACAGGACCCTACGAGCAGTACTTC.

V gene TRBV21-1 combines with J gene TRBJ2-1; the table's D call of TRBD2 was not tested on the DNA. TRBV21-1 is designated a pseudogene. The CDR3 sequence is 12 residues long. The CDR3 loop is CASRGRGKGQFF. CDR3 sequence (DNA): TGTGCCAGCAGGGGGCGGGGAAAGGGCCAGTTCTTC.

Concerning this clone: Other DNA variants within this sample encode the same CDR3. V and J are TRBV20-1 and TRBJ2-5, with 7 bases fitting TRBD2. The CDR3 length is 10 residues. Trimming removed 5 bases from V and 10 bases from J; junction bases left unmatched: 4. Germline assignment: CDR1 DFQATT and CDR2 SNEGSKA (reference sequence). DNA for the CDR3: TGCAGTGCTTTGGGACTATACCAGTACTTC. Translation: CSALGLYQYF.